The 14 T cell receptor beta chains reported below all come from one sample, sequenced in a study of shared clonotypes between healthy human individuals. TCRdb keeps only in-frame clones here, not all; method: immunoSEQ multiplex PCR. This sample has over a million clones, with about 98.5% found just once. The sequencing sample was made of naive CD4+ T cells sorted from blood. This sample's subset: CD45RA+ positively selected. These receptors all come from a man aged 25 to 40 in good health.

The CDR3 sequence is CASSGRGQETQYF. CDR3 bases: TGTGCCAGCAGCGGAAGAGGCCAAGAGACCCAGTACTTC. This chain connects TRBV11-2 to TRBJ2-5; the D is unclear. V shed 5 bases and J shed 1 base, with 8 bases lying between them. Germline V lookup: CDR1 SGHAT, CDR2 FQNNGV. The CDR3 runs 13 residues.

This clone was recorded once. The chain's CDR3 is CASSRYIGSEEKLFF. In DNA form, the CDR3 reads TGCGCCAGCAGCCGGTACATCGGATCGGAGGAAAAACTGTTTTTT. V is TRBV5-1 and J is TRBJ1-4; no clear D. Between the trimmed V and J ends, which lost 4 bases and 8 bases, there was a span of 18 bases. CDR1 is SGHRS, CDR2 YFSETQ, per germline. CDR3 length equals 15 residues.

The V gene is TRBV5-4, the J gene TRBJ1-4; D gene uncertain. V was cut by 0 bases and J by 8 bases, with 17 bases left in between. Germline V CDR1 and CDR2: SGHNT, YYREEE (reference sequence). This CDR3 is built from 16 residues. The CDR3 loop is CASSLGSGRQPEKLFF. The CDR3 nucleotides are TGTGCCAGCAGCTTGGGTTCCGGGCGCCAACCCGAAAAACTGTTTTTT.

The rearrangement uses TRBV27 and TRBJ2-7; D is possibly TRBD1 (5 bases). From germline, CDR1 is MNHEY and CDR2 SMNVEV (reference sequence). There are 14 residues in the CDR3. Trimming removed 6 bases at V and 3 bases at J, with 15 bases between. CDR3 nucleotide sequence: TGTGCCAGCAGATCTGACAGAAAATTCTACGAGCAGTACTTC. Translation: CASRSDRKFYEQYF.

V is TRBV4-3 and J is TRBJ1-1; D not certain. The germline V gene has CDR1 LGHNA and CDR2 YSLEER. This CDR3 has 13 amino acids. The ends were cut back, 6 bases at V and 3 bases at J, with 11 bases in the middle. The CDR3 region is CASSQKGHTEAFF. CDR3 in DNA: TGCGCCAGCAGTCAAAAGGGTCACACTGAAGCTTTCTTT.

The chain uses TRBV5-5 and TRBJ2-2, with TRBD2 identical over 9 bases. CDR1 SGHKS and CDR2 YYEKEE come from the germline V gene (reference sequence). CDR3 length: 13 residues. J was trimmed by 8 bases and V by 2 bases; bases with no gene match: 1. CDR3 bases: TGTGCCAGCAGCTTACTAGCGGGTGGGGAGCTGTTTTTT. Translated: CASSLLAGGELFF.

The CDR3: CASSSSRSYEQYF. CDR3 sequence (DNA): TGTGCCAGCAGCTCCTCACGGTCCTACGAGCAGTACTTC. This chain connects TRBV7-2 to TRBJ2-7; the D is unclear. Germline CDR1 reads SGHTA; CDR2 reads FQGNSA. This CDR3 is built from 13 residues. V dropped 4 bases and J dropped 1 base, with 8 bases sitting between them. Based on the CDR3 plus reference TRBV7-2 and TRBJ2-7, the full variable domain is GAGVSQSPSNKVTEKGKDVELRCDPISGHTALYWYRQSLGQGLEFLIYFQGNSAPDKSGLPSDRFSAERTGGSVSTLTIQRTQQEDSAVYLCASSSSRSYEQYFGPGTRLTVT.

The chain is built from TRBV7-9 and TRBJ2-1; 11 bases map to TRBD2. CDR3 length equals 19 residues. From germline, CDR1 is SEHNR and CDR2 FQNEAQ (reference sequence). The J segment lost 6 bases and the V segment lost 0 bases, leaving 13 bases of the junction unmatched. The CDR3 DNA follows: TGTGCCAGCAGCTTAGCTCGCAATAAGATTAGCGGGAGGGCCAATGAGCAGTTCTTC. This sequence encodes CASSLARNKISGRANEQFF.

This chain uses TRBV14 with TRBJ1-2, with 11 bases aligning to TRBD1. J gave up 8 bases and V 2 bases, and 7 bases lay outside the gene matches. Looked up from germline, CDR1 is SGHDN and CDR2 is FVKESK. CDR3 length: 15 amino acids. In nucleotides, the CDR3 is TGTGCCAGCAGCCAATGGGACAGGGGGGTGATAGGCTACACCTTC. Translating gives CASSQWDRGVIGYTF.

The chain couples TRBV28 to TRBJ2-5, with TRBD1 identical over 10 bases. The trim removed 2 bases at V and 5 bases at J, leaving 5 bases unmatched. This CDR3 is 15 amino acids long. The germline gives CDR1 MDHEN, CDR2 SYDVKM. The CDR3 DNA sequence: TGTGCCAGCAGTTTACCGACAGGGGGCGGGGAGACCCAGTACTTC. It is translated as CASSLPTGGGETQYF.

The genes are TRBV7-6 and TRBJ2-1; 10 positions match TRBD2. CDR3 length equals 17 residues. Germline V lookup: CDR1 SGHVS, CDR2 FNYEAQ. V trimming: 5 bases; J trimming: 5 bases; junction bases outside the gene matches: 12. The chain's CDR3 is CASSLQTKAGGNNEQFF. The CDR3 DNA sequence: TGTGCCAGCAGCCTCCAGACTAAAGCGGGAGGGAACAATGAGCAGTTCTTC.

The V and J genes are TRBV5-1 and TRBJ2-7; TRBD2 aligns across 15 bases. This CDR3 is built from 18 residues. Germline loops: CDR1 SGHRS, CDR2 YFSETQ. The junction had 14 bases not matched to a gene; V was cut back by 4 bases and J by 6 bases. This chain's CDR3 is CASSLGLAGGPLNSEQYF. CDR3 nucleotide sequence: TGCGCCAGCAGCCTAGGACTAGCGGGAGGGCCATTAAATTCCGAGCAGTACTTC.

The gene calls are TRBV2 and TRBJ2-5; 9 positions match TRBD1. This CDR3 region has 15 residues. Germline V gene data show CDR1 as SNHLY and CDR2 as FYNNEI. The J segment lost 4 bases and the V segment lost 4 bases, leaving 7 bases of the junction unmatched. The CDR3 protein is CASSGGTGRGETQYF. DNA for the CDR3: TGTGCCAGCAGTGGGGGGACAGGGAGGGGAGAGACCCAGTACTTC.

J is TRBJ2-1 and V is TRBV29-1, with D perhaps matching TRBD1 (6 bases). Germline assignment: CDR1 SQVTM and CDR2 ANQGSEA. Trimming left V 5 bases short and J 4 bases short, with 12 bases between. This CDR3 is 13 amino acids long. DNA for the CDR3: TGCAGCGTTTTGGACAGCCTTTACAATGAGCAGTTCTTC. Protein: CSVLDSLYNEQFF.